Listed here are 24 T cell receptor beta chains from one sample, sequenced in a study of OX40 agonist ivuxolimab in advanced cancers. Measured with immunoSEQ multiplex PCR; TCRdb has only the in-frame clones, and not every one. Found here are 50,000 to 60,000 clones, around 85% of them singletons; the top ten hold around 7%. Sequencing was performed on CD4+ or CD8+ T cells sorted from blood, taken in a trial of the OX40 agonist ivuxolimab. The receptors originated from an adult with an advanced solid tumor such as melanoma, head and neck, liver or kidney cancer.

V usage is TRBV10-3 and J usage is TRBJ1-2; 7 nucleotides line up with TRBD1. The CDR3 has 14 amino acids. Per the germline V gene, CDR1 is ENHRY and CDR2 is SYGVKD. J was trimmed by 1 base and V by 6 bases; bases with no gene match: 5. The CDR3 loop is CAIRGTASNYGYTF. CDR3 coding DNA: TGTGCCATCAGAGGGACAGCTAGTAACTATGGCTACACCTTC.

The chain recombines TRBV5-1 with TRBJ2-5, with D possibly TRBD2 on 7 matching bases. The germline CDR1 and CDR2 sequences are SGHRS and YFSETQ. The CDR3 sequence is 16 residues long. Trimming pared 3 bases from V and 4 bases from J, leaving 19 bases between. CDR3 residues: CASSSGAGAEGETQYF. The CDR3 nucleotides read TGCGCCAGCAGCTCCGGGGCGGGGGCCGAGGGAGAGACCCAGTACTTC.

The chain employs TRBV6-6 and TRBJ1-2, with D possibly being TRBD1 (6 bases). The CDR3 spans 14 residues. Germline V lookup: CDR1 MNHNY, CDR2 SVGAGI (reference sequence). The V gene lost 5 bases and the J gene lost 10 bases, with 20 bases spanning the gap. The CDR3 here is CASSTEIKGGDYTF. In DNA form, the CDR3 reads TGTGCCAGCAGTACCGAAATTAAGGGGGGGGACTACACCTTC.

The CDR3 spells CASSLQQGVAYEQYF. The CDR3 coding sequence is TGCGCCAGCAGCTTGCAACAGGGAGTAGCCTACGAGCAGTACTTC. The V call is TRBV5-1, the J call TRBJ2-7; the D gene is possibly TRBD1 (6 bases). Germline-derived CDR1 and CDR2 are SGHRS and YFSETQ. The CDR3 runs to 15 residues. Trimming removed 1 base at V and 2 bases at J, with 13 bases between.

The chain combines TRBV9 with TRBJ1-1; D might be TRBD1 (5 bases). The CDR3 totals 14 residues. Trimming removed 4 bases from V and 0 bases from J, with 10 bases in between. The germline V gene encodes CDR1 SGDLS and CDR2 YYNGEE. CDR3 protein: CASSFTGLNTEAFF. The CDR3 DNA sequence: TGTGCCAGCAGCTTTACAGGTTTGAACACTGAAGCTTTCTTT.

V is TRBV5-1 and J is TRBJ2-5; D is possibly TRBD1 (6 bases). V lost 2 bases and J lost 5, with 10 bases in between. CDR1 SGHRS and CDR2 YFSETQ come from the germline V gene. The CDR3 length is 13 residues. The CDR3 DNA reads as TGCGCCAGCAGCTTACAGGGTGATGAGACCCAGTACTTC. This translates into CASSLQGDETQYF.

CDR3 region: CASSPGQGGYTEAFF. The CDR3 DNA sequence: TGCGCCAGCAGCCCCGGACAGGGGGGGTATACTGAAGCTTTCTTT. V usage is TRBV5-1 and J usage is TRBJ1-1, with TRBD1 matching over 10 bases. The CDR3 spans 15 residues. Trimming took 4 bases from V and 5 from J; bases not matched to a gene: 8. Germline V lookup: CDR1 SGHRS, CDR2 YFSETQ.

Written as DNA, the CDR3 is TGTGCCAGTACAGGGGTCATGAACACTGAAGCTTTCTTT. It codes for CASTGVMNTEAFF. This chain joins TRBV2 and TRBJ1-1; 7 nucleotides align to TRBD1. This CDR3 has 13 amino acids. Losses at the gene ends were 9 bases for V and 0 bases for J; bases not matched to a gene: 4. The germline gives CDR1 SNHLY, CDR2 FYNNEI.

The chain has TRBV6-1 and TRBJ2-5; a weak D match, TRBD1 (6 bases). Trimming took 7 bases from V and 5 from J, leaving 14 bases between them. Germline V gene lookup returns CDR1 MNHNS and CDR2 SASEGT. The CDR3 runs 13 residues. The CDR3 is CASNHRVRETQYF. The CDR3, as DNA: TGTGCCAGCAATCACAGGGTGCGGGAGACCCAGTACTTC.

This chain joins TRBV2 and TRBJ2-3, with 9 bases fitting TRBD2. The germline V gene encodes CDR1 SNHLY and CDR2 FYNNEI. There are 15 residues in the CDR3. Trimming cost V 11 bases and J 1 base; bases outside gene matches: 10. The CDR3 loop is CASTGAGGGTDTQYF. The CDR3 nucleotides are TGTGCCTCTACCGGTGCGGGGGGGGGCACAGATACGCAGTATTTT.

This sequence joins TRBV5-5 and TRBJ2-7, with 9 bases identical to TRBD1. In germline, CDR1 is SGHKS, CDR2 YYEKEE (reference sequence). V shed 3 bases and J 7 bases; nucleotides not matched to a gene: 11. This CDR3 contains 15 residues. CDR3: CASSWKPGQGGEQYF. The CDR3 DNA reads TGTGCCAGCAGCTGGAAACCGGGACAGGGAGGTGAGCAGTACTTC.

V is TRBV30 and J is TRBJ1-1; 10 nucleotides match TRBD1. Germline CDR1 is GTSNPN and CDR2 is SVGIG (reference sequence). The junction had 5 bases not matched to a gene; V was cut back by 4 bases and J by 6 bases. This CDR3 region has 13 residues. The CDR3 DNA is TGTGCCTGGACAGGGACAGGGGTATCTGAAGCTTTCTTT. Translated: CAWTGTGVSEAFF.

The gene calls are TRBV10-1 and TRBJ2-5; 13 bases match TRBD2. The ends lost 6 bases at V and 0 bases at J; junction bases unmatched: 10. The V gene's germline CDR1 is WNHNN and CDR2 SYGVQD (reference sequence). The CDR3 has 18 residues. The DNA of the CDR3 is TGCGCCAGCAGCCCAGGGACTAGCGGGGACCCGTACCAAGAGACCCAGTACTTC. Translation gives CASSPGTSGDPYQETQYF.

This sequence joins TRBV20-1 and TRBJ1-1; D is unresolved. The CDR3 totals 11 residues. V lost 3 bases and J 5 bases, leaving 7 bases between the germline ends. The V gene's germline CDR1 is DFQATT and CDR2 SNEGSKA (reference sequence). The CDR3 coding sequence is TGCAGTGCTAGCGAGTATACTGAAGCTTTCTTT. Residues: CSASEYTEAFF.

This clone was found once. The V call is TRBV30, the J call TRBJ2-1; D may be TRBD1 (5 bases). V shed 0 bases and J shed 6 bases, with 9 bases lying between them. The CDR3 runs to 13 residues. Germline values: CDR1 GTSNPN, CDR2 SVGIG (reference sequence). The CDR3 DNA sequence: TGTGCCTGGAGTGTGGGGCGAGTCAATGAGCAGTTCTTC. It yields the protein CAWSVGRVNEQFF.

This clone has a handful of counts. V and J are TRBV9 and TRBJ2-6, with TRBD1 as a possible D gene (6 bases). This CDR3 is 15 amino acids long. The V gene's germline CDR1 is SGDLS and CDR2 YYNGEE. The V end was cut by 3 bases, the J end by 4 bases, with 11 bases between. Written as DNA, the CDR3 is TGTGCCAGCAGCGAGGGGACATCCGGGGCCAACGTCCTGACTTTC. Translation: CASSEGTSGANVLTF.

The chain recombines TRBV10-3 with TRBJ1-1, with TRBD1 matching 8 bases. CDR1 and CDR2 (germline): ENHRY, SYGVKD. With 7 bases clipped from V and 0 bases from J, the junction kept 10 bases outside the gene matches. The CDR3 spans 16 residues. The CDR3 is CAINPDRQGMNTEAFF. CDR3 DNA: TGTGCCATCAACCCAGACCGACAGGGGATGAACACTGAAGCTTTCTTT.

The V call is TRBV19, the J call TRBJ1-2; D is ambiguous. The ends were cut back, 3 bases at V and 5 bases at J, with 10 bases in the middle. The CDR3 covers 13 residues. Germline loops: CDR1 LNHDA, CDR2 SQIVND (reference sequence). CDR3 protein: CASSIGDQYGYTF. The CDR3 DNA reads TGTGCCAGTAGTATCGGAGACCAATATGGCTACACCTTC. The complete variable domain, with remaining parts taken from reference TRBV19 and TRBJ1-2, reads DGGITQSPKYLFRKEGQNVTLSCEQNLNHDAMYWYRQDPGQGLRLIYYSQIVNDFQKGDIAEGYSVSREKKESFPLTVTSAQKNPTAFYLCASSIGDQYGYTFGSGTRLTVV.

The J gene is TRBJ1-1, the V gene TRBV2, with D possibly being TRBD1 (5 bases). The CDR3 runs 20 residues. V was trimmed by 5 bases and J by 3 bases, leaving 31 bases between them. The germline V gene encodes CDR1 SNHLY and CDR2 FYNNEI. CDR3 bases: TGTGCCAGCAGTTCTTTGGGGCTCAAATTAAGCCGGGGGGTACACACTGAAGCTTTCTTT. Translating it yields CASSSLGLKLSRGVHTEAFF.

V usage is TRBV11-2 and J usage is TRBJ2-7; 11 nucleotides agree with TRBD2. CDR3 length: 18 amino acids. J gave up 1 base and V 6 bases, and 14 bases lay outside the gene matches. The V gene's germline CDR1 is SGHAT and CDR2 FQNNGV. The CDR3 reads CASRSKNMLAGGSYEQYF. The DNA for the CDR3 is TGTGCCAGCAGATCAAAAAACATGCTAGCGGGGGGATCCTACGAGCAGTACTTC.

This clone was seen a single time. The chain combines TRBV7-9 with TRBJ1-6; D gene unclear. CDR3 size: 14 residues. Trimming stripped 1 base from V and 7 bases from J, with 8 bases between. Per germline, CDR1 SEHNR and CDR2 FQNEAQ (reference sequence). Here the CDR3 reads CASSLDGGNSPLHF. The CDR3 DNA follows: TGTGCCAGCAGCTTAGATGGCGGAAATTCACCCCTCCACTTT.

Details on this clone: The same CDR3 arises from other DNA sequences in this sample as well. The chain employs TRBV5-1 and TRBJ2-3; possible D gene TRBD2, 7 bases. Germline CDR1 is SGHRS and CDR2 is YFSETQ. CDR3 length: 15 amino acids. Trimming removed 0 bases at V and 4 bases at J, with 12 bases between. Written as DNA, the CDR3 is TGCGCCAGCAGCTTGGGGGGGGGCTGGGCAGATACGCAGTATTTT. This sequence encodes CASSLGGGWADTQYF.

This rearrangement joins TRBV9 to TRBJ1-2; 7 bases fit TRBD1. Germline V gene data show CDR1 as SGDLS and CDR2 as YYNGEE. CDR3 length equals 14 residues. The J segment lost 3 bases and the V segment lost 1 base, leaving 3 bases of the junction unmatched. For the CDR3, the DNA is TGTGCCAGCAGCGTACGGGACAGAGACTATGGCTACACCTTC. The encoded protein is CASSVRDRDYGYTF.

The V gene is TRBV6-6, the J gene TRBJ1-5; 7 bases fit TRBD1. The CDR3 spans 16 residues. CDR1 is MNHNY and CDR2 is SVGAGI in the germline V gene (reference sequence). Germline trimming cut 2 bases from V and 1 base from J; bases unmatched to any gene: 5. Here the CDR3 reads CASSYRDRGSNQPQHF. The CDR3 bases are TGTGCCAGCAGTTACCGGGACAGAGGGAGCAATCAGCCCCAGCATTTT.